This T cell receptor (beta chain) was captured in a study of T cells after yellow fever vaccination. The CDR3 totals 13 residues. Per the germline V gene, CDR1 is MNHEY and CDR2 is SVGEGT. Germline trimming cut 7 bases from V and 8 bases from J; bases unmatched to any gene: 7. Via MiXCR, TCRdb re-called the 5' RACE reads, giving one row per CDR3 protein. Of approximately 600,000 distinct CDR3 sequences listed, 9% to 15% are singletons. This clonotype was counted at least ten times. This TCR was sampled from a man younger than 45 who received the YFV17D yellow fever vaccine. The chain joins TRBV6-2 or TRBV6-3 to TRBJ2-1; 8 nucleotides match TRBD2. Sequencing used PBMCs, obtained on the day of the yellow fever booster vaccination. CDR3: CASILSGSHEQFF. The CDR3 DNA reads TGTGCCAGCATCCTAAGCGGGAGTCATGAGCAGTTCTTC.